This T cell receptor (beta chain) was recorded in a study of T-cell reconstitution after alpha-beta-depleted transplantation in children. Molecular barcoding with unique molecular identifiers was used for the TCRbeta library. TCRdb fed the PCR reads into MiXCR, producing one record per CDR3 protein. The sample shows 350,000 to 400,000 distinct CDR3 sequences, 13% of them seen only once. This CDR3 is built from 14 residues. Germline CDR1 and CDR2: LGHNA and YNFKEQ. The V gene lost 0 bases and the J gene lost 9 bases, with 12 bases spanning the gap. The source of this sequence is a human donor who donated a stem cell graft to a child with Fanconi anemia. The material sequenced was PBMCs, taken from the stem cell graft. The chain couples TRBV4-2 to TRBJ1-5; D not certain. The CDR3 reads CASSQEPFDRPQHF. The DNA for the CDR3 is TGTGCCAGCAGCCAAGAACCGTTTGATCGGCCCCAGCATTTT.